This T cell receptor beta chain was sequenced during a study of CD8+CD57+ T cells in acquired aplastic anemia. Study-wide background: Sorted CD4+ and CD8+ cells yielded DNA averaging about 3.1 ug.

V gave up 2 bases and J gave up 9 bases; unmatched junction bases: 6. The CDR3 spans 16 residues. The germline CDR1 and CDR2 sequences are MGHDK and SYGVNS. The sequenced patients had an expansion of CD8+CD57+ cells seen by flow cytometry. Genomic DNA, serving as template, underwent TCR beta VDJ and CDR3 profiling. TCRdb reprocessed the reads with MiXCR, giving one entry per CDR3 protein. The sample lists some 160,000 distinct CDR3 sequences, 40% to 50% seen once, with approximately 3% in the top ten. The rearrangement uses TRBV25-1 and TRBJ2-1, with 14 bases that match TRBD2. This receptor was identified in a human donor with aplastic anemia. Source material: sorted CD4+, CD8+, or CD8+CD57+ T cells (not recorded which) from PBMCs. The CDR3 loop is CASSEPGTSGSVEQFF. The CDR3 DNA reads TGTGCCAGCAGTGAACCCGGGACTAGCGGGAGCGTTGAGCAGTTCTTC.